The clone carrying this TCR beta chain is a singleton in its sample. The sample comes from a study of response to subunit inactivated influenza vaccine. A single record per CDR3 protein comes from TCRdb applying MiXCR to the RT-PCR reads. In the table there are some 550,000 distinct CDR3 sequences, 20% to 25% of which are singletons. The CDR3 loop spans 18 amino acids. Germline V gives CDR1 DFQATT, CDR2 SNEGSKA (reference sequence). V shed 0 bases and J 0 bases; nucleotides not matched to a gene: 5. These data are also associated with another study on T cells expressing NK-cell markers. That source notes: With UMIs, 5'RACE template switching was used to make TCR beta cDNA. The authors derived TCR beta repertoires from sorted CD3+CD56+NKG2C+, CD3+CD56+NKG2C- and CD3+CD56-NKG2C+ T cells. There were seven HCMV-seropositive donors and one seronegative donor among the eight sequenced. In four donors, dominant clonotypes made up about 28.3-65% of CD3+CD56-NKG2C+ cells. The study left the HCMV specificity of expanded NKG2C+ T cell clones unresolved.

The sequence was obtained from a man in his fifties who received an inactivated influenza vaccine. This chain uses TRBV20-1 with TRBJ2-1; 13 nucleotides line up with TRBD2. This sample comprised CD4+ T cells sorted from PBMCs, obtained 11 to 12 days after vaccination. CDR3 sequence reads: CSARDQTSGGSSYNEQFF. The DNA for the CDR3 is TGCAGTGCTAGAGACCAGACTAGCGGGGGGAGCTCCTACAATGAGCAGTTCTTC.